These 32 T cell receptor beta chains were sequenced from one sample in a study of human T cells and chemical hapten exposure. MiXCR, applied by TCRdb to the RACE reads, yields one record per CDR3 protein. This table has a few hundred thousand distinct CDR3 sequences, around 7% appearing once. Indicated time point: pre-sensitization, week 0. Treatment described: therapeutic diphenylcyclopropenone sensitization with weekly scalp DPC. Sequenced here: whole blood, sampled in connection with sensitization to the hapten diphenylcyclopropenone (DPC). These receptors all come from a man between 18 and 35 years old with alopecia areata. Some clones in this sample may be carry-over from other donors' samples.

The chain has TRBV20-1 and TRBJ1-1, with TRBD1 matching over 10 bases. Germline V gene sequence: CDR1 DFQATT, CDR2 SNEGSKA (reference sequence). There are 13 residues in the CDR3. The J segment lost 5 bases and the V segment lost 4 bases, leaving 4 bases of the junction unmatched. The chain's CDR3 is CSAKGQGRTEAFF. In DNA form, the CDR3 reads TGCAGTGCTAAGGGACAGGGGAGGACTGAAGCTTTCTTT.

This clonotype was counted ten times or more. J is TRBJ2-2 and V is TRBV7-2; D not certain. The CDR3 consists of 14 residues. CDR1 is SGHTA, CDR2 FQGNSA, per germline. Deletions cut 3 bases from V and 1 base from J, with 6 bases between. The CDR3 loop reads CASSLSRNTGELFF. CDR3 in DNA: TGTGCCAGCAGCTTGTCCAGGAACACCGGGGAGCTGTTTTTT.

This clonotype was seen a handful of times. The chain uses TRBV20-1 and TRBJ1-1; D gene unclear. V dropped 3 bases and J dropped 1 base, with 6 bases sitting between them. The CDR3 is made up of 12 amino acids. Germline V gene lookup returns CDR1 DFQATT and CDR2 SNEGSKA (reference sequence). The CDR3: CSASLSNTEAFF. The CDR3 nucleotides are TGCAGTGCTAGTCTCTCGAACACTGAAGCTTTCTTT.

The J gene is TRBJ2-5, the V gene TRBV6-5, with D hard to call. The V gene's germline CDR1 is MNHEY and CDR2 SVGAGI. The CDR3 sequence is 12 residues long. Between the trimmed V and J ends, which lost 6 bases and 3 bases, there was a span of 8 bases. In DNA, the CDR3 is TGTGCCAGCAGAGATTATAAAGAGACCCAGTACTTC. Residues: CASRDYKETQYF.

This clonotype has just a few counts. The chain employs TRBV7-2 and TRBJ2-3; D ambiguous. The CDR3 runs 14 residues. V was cut by 1 base and J by 2 bases, with 7 bases left in between. Germline loops: CDR1 SGHTA, CDR2 FQGNSA. CDR3: CASSLGPLTDTQYF. CDR3 DNA: TGTGCCAGCAGCTTAGGACCACTCACAGATACGCAGTATTTT.

The CDR3 nucleotides read TGTGCCACCCTTGATACCGGGACGGGAGAGAGAAAACTGTTTTTT. Translating it yields CATLDTGTGERKLFF. The V call is TRBV7-3, the J call TRBJ1-4; possible D gene TRBD1, 5 bases. Germline values: CDR1 SGHTA, CDR2 FQGTGA. This CDR3 comprises 15 residues. Trimming took off 10 bases at V and 10 bases at J, with 25 bases between the two ends.

V is TRBV28 and J is TRBJ1-2; D call uncertain. Germline V CDR1 and CDR2: MDHEN, SYDVKM. The CDR3 has 13 amino acids. The ends were cut back, 5 bases at V and 5 bases at J, with 12 bases in the middle. The CDR3 sequence is CASSEWGKYGYTF. For the CDR3, the DNA is TGTGCCAGCAGTGAGTGGGGAAAGTATGGCTACACCTTC.

CDR3 loop: CASSGGLGNEQFF. CDR3 nucleotide sequence: TGTGCCAGCAGTGGGGGACTAGGAAATGAGCAGTTCTTC. This sequence joins TRBV6-5 and TRBJ2-1, with 8 bases fitting TRBD2. The CDR3 consists of 13 residues. From germline, CDR1 is MNHEY and CDR2 SVGAGI. The ends lost 5 bases at V and 7 bases at J; junction bases unmatched: 4.

This chain links TRBV7-9 with TRBJ1-1, with TRBD1 as a possible D gene (5 bases). This CDR3 is 14 amino acids long. V was clipped by 2 bases and J by 4 bases, with 11 bases between them. The germline CDR1 and CDR2 sequences are SEHNR and FQNEAQ (reference sequence). The CDR3: CASSLSGGATEAFF. CDR3 DNA: TGTGCCAGCAGCTTAAGTGGCGGGGCCACTGAAGCTTTCTTT. Full variable domain (outside the CDR3, taken from reference TRBV7-9 and TRBJ1-1): DTGVSQNPRHKITKRGQNVTFRCDPISEHNRLYWYRQTLGQGPEFLTYFQNEAQLEKSRLLSDRFSAERPKGSFSTLEIQRTEQGDSAMYLCASSLSGGATEAFFGQGTRLTVV.

This clonotype was seen a few times. V gene TRBV6-2 or TRBV6-3 combines with J gene TRBJ1-2, with no clear D. From germline, CDR1 is MNHEY and CDR2 SVGEGT. V lost 8 bases, J lost 0 bases, and 13 bases lay in between. CDR3 length equals 14 residues. CDR3: CASYRTSSNYGYTF. The CDR3, as DNA: TGTGCCAGCTATCGGACCAGCTCTAACTATGGCTACACCTTC.

This clonotype was counted only a few times. The V gene is TRBV7-8, the J gene TRBJ1-1; unclear D gene. V was pared by 1 base and J by 11 bases, with 17 bases between. Looked up from germline, CDR1 is SGHVS and CDR2 is FQNEAQ. This CDR3 region has 14 residues. Written as DNA, the CDR3 is TGTGCCAGCAGCTTAGAAAGGGCAACGCCCTGGGCTTTCTTT. It specifies CASSLERATPWAFF.

At least ten counts were recorded for this clonotype. The rearrangement links TRBV28 to TRBJ1-2; a weak D match, TRBD1 (5 bases). The ends were cut back, 2 bases at V and 4 bases at J, with 11 bases in the middle. In germline, CDR1 is MDHEN, CDR2 SYDVKM. The CDR3 has 14 residues. The CDR3 loop reads CASSLNTGSYGYTF. As DNA, the CDR3 is TGTGCCAGCAGTTTAAACACAGGCTCCTATGGCTACACCTTC.

A few counts support this clonotype. The rearrangement uses TRBV7-9 and TRBJ1-1; D is unclear. The CDR3 extends over 10 amino acids. Trimming removed 10 bases from V and 6 bases from J, with 9 bases in between. The germline V gene encodes CDR1 SEHNR and CDR2 FQNEAQ (reference sequence). The CDR3 nucleotides read TGTGCCATCCTGTCGGCTGAAGCTTTCTTT. Protein: CAILSAEAFF.

Many counts were recorded for this clonotype. CDR3 protein: CAISVGTGGNYGYTF. The CDR3 DNA sequence: TGTGCCATCAGCGTCGGGACAGGGGGAAACTATGGCTACACCTTC. The chain recombines TRBV10-3 with TRBJ1-2; 11 bases match TRBD1. Germline V gene sequence: CDR1 ENHRY, CDR2 SYGVKD. V was clipped by 6 bases and J by 2 bases; unmatched bases: 5. CDR3 length: 15 amino acids.

This clonotype was recorded at least ten times. The J gene is TRBJ1-6, the V gene TRBV4-3; D gene unclear. Trimming shortened V by 4 bases and J by 7 bases, and 11 bases separated the two germline ends. Germline loops: CDR1 LGHNA, CDR2 YSLEER. The CDR3 extends over 14 amino acids. This CDR3 reads CASSREVSNSPLHF. Written as DNA, the CDR3 is TGCGCCAGCAGCCGAGAAGTGTCAAATTCACCCCTCCACTTT.

In its sample, this clonotype was seen a few times. The chain has TRBV6-2 or TRBV6-3 and TRBJ2-7, with TRBD1 as a possible D gene (5 bases). The CDR3 runs 14 residues. The ends were cut back, 7 bases at V and 2 bases at J, with 15 bases in the middle. Per the germline V gene, CDR1 is MNHEY and CDR2 is SVGEGT. In DNA form, the CDR3 reads TGTGCCAGCATGGCCCCGGACAAAGCCTACGAGCAGTACTTC. It yields the protein CASMAPDKAYEQYF.

This clonotype was seen more than once but under ten times. The chain has TRBV7-8 and TRBJ1-3; D unresolved. The CDR3 contains 17 residues. Germline V lookup: CDR1 SGHVS, CDR2 FQNEAQ. V lost 8 bases, J lost 0 bases, and 20 bases lay in between. CDR3 sequence reads: CASHQFSRRHSGNTIYF. The CDR3 DNA follows: TGTGCCAGCCATCAGTTCTCCCGCCGTCACTCTGGAAACACCATATATTTT.

Only a few counts were recorded for this clonotype. The V gene is TRBV7-2, the J gene TRBJ2-3; 7 nucleotides agree with TRBD2. After removal of 3 bases from V and 4 bases from J, the junction contained 16 bases not matched to a gene. The CDR3 sequence is 18 residues long. CDR1 and CDR2 (germline): SGHTA, FQGNSA. DNA of the CDR3: TGTGCCAGCAGCTTTAGGGTGGGGAGGGGTCACCGCCCAGATACGCAGTATTTT. Amino acid sequence: CASSFRVGRGHRPDTQYF.

In its sample, this clonotype was seen a few times. The rearrangement uses TRBV6-2 or TRBV6-3 and TRBJ2-5, with 7 positions matching TRBD1. CDR1 and CDR2 (germline): MNHEY, SVGEGT. CDR3 length: 14 residues. J was trimmed by 5 bases and V by 5 bases; bases with no gene match: 8. CDR3 sequence: CASSPTTGQETQYF. The CDR3 DNA reads TGTGCCAGCAGTCCGACGACAGGGCAGGAGACCCAGTACTTC.

Here the CDR3 DNA reads TGTGCCAGCAGTCGATCAGGGAGGGGAGCTTTCTTT. It is translated as CASSRSGRGAFF. V and J are TRBV12-3 or TRBV12-4 and TRBJ1-1, with TRBD1 as a possible D gene (5 bases). This CDR3 comprises 12 residues. The V gene lost 5 bases and the J gene lost 10 bases, with 14 bases spanning the gap.

The V gene is TRBV28, the J gene TRBJ1-5; TRBD1 might be the D (5 bases). With 4 bases removed from V and 3 bases from J, the gap between germline ends came to 7 bases. The CDR3 runs 13 residues. Germline V gene sequence: CDR1 MDHEN, CDR2 SYDVKM. The CDR3 reads CASSWGLNQPQHF. In nucleotides, the CDR3 is TGTGCCAGCAGTTGGGGCCTCAATCAGCCCCAGCATTTT.

CDR3 nucleotides: TGCAGTGCTAGAGGGTCCGGTGGAAACACCATATATTTT. Translated: CSARGSGGNTIYF. The chain recombines TRBV20-1 with TRBJ1-3; D is uncertain. Looked up from germline, CDR1 is DFQATT and CDR2 is SNEGSKA (reference sequence). This CDR3 contains 13 residues. V lost 1 base and J 3 bases, leaving 7 bases between the germline ends.

The chain couples TRBV6-5 to TRBJ2-1; TRBD1 matches 12 bases. The V gene's germline CDR1 is MNHEY and CDR2 SVGAGI. This CDR3 contains 16 residues. Trimming at V came to 6 bases and at J to 8 bases, leaving 11 bases not matched to a gene. The CDR3 region has the DNA TGTGCCAGCAGCGCAACCGGGACAGGGGGCGGCTATGAGCAGTTCTTC. This sequence encodes CASSATGTGGGYEQFF.

The chain has TRBV2 and TRBJ2-2, with a weak D call TRBD2 (5 bases). Germline-derived CDR1 and CDR2 are SNHLY and FYNNEI. The V gene lost 8 bases and the J gene lost 1 base, with 14 bases spanning the gap. The CDR3 runs 15 residues. CDR3 loop: CASLKRALNTGELFF. The CDR3 DNA sequence: TGTGCCAGCCTAAAGAGGGCGTTGAACACCGGGGAGCTGTTTTTT.

The V gene is TRBV4-2, the J gene TRBJ2-3; the D is unclear. Germline V gives CDR1 LGHNA, CDR2 YNFKEQ. The CDR3 is 14 amino acids. V gave up 0 bases and J gave up 4 bases, with 8 bases separating them. The CDR3 DNA is TGTGCCAGCAGCCAAGACAGCCAGCCAGATACGCAGTATTTT. Translation gives CASSQDSQPDTQYF.

This clonotype showed up many times. The chain combines TRBV27 with TRBJ1-2; D is unclear. The V and J ends lost 2 bases and 4 bases respectively, with 17 bases between them. This CDR3 comprises 16 residues. CDR1 MNHEY and CDR2 SMNVEV come from the germline V gene (reference sequence). In nucleotides, the CDR3 is TGTGCCAGCAGTTTACTATATAAAGGGTTTGGCTATGGCTACACCTTC. Translated: CASSLLYKGFGYGYTF.

This clonotype was observed a few times. The chain uses TRBV6-2 or TRBV6-3 and TRBJ2-7, with D maybe TRBD1 (6 bases). The CDR3 contains 15 residues. In germline, CDR1 is MNHEY, CDR2 SVGEGT. Between the trimmed V and J ends, which lost 0 bases and 3 bases, there was a span of 12 bases. This CDR3 reads CASSYSRTAYYEQYV. The CDR3 DNA reads as TGTGCCAGCAGTTACTCTAGGACAGCATACTACGAGCAGTACGTC.

This clonotype was seen a few times. V gene TRBV4-3 combines with J gene TRBJ2-7, with D perhaps matching TRBD1 (5 bases). Trimming pared 0 bases from V and 4 bases from J, leaving 13 bases between. Germline assignment: CDR1 LGHNA and CDR2 YSLEER. The CDR3 has 15 residues. Here the CDR3 reads CASSQDIRQLYEQYF. In DNA, the CDR3 is TGCGCCAGCAGCCAAGATATAAGACAGCTATACGAGCAGTACTTC.

The chain couples TRBV10-3 to TRBJ1-3; tentatively, D is TRBD1 (5 bases). This CDR3 contains 15 residues. V shed 0 bases and J shed 2 bases, with 8 bases lying between them. From germline, CDR1 is ENHRY and CDR2 SYGVKD. The CDR3 reads CAISESEGPGNTIYF. The CDR3 DNA reads TGTGCCATCAGTGAGTCGGAGGGACCTGGAAACACCATATATTTT.

This clonotype was recorded at least ten times. The CDR3 DNA reads as TGTGCCAGCAGCTTAGGGGCCCAGGGGAACTATGGCTACACCTTC. Translation: CASSLGAQGNYGYTF. This chain connects TRBV7-2 to TRBJ1-2; possibly TRBD1 for D (6 bases). The length of the CDR3 is 15 residues. V was pared by 1 base and J by 2 bases, with 11 bases between. Germline-derived CDR1 and CDR2 are SGHTA and FQGNSA.

This clonotype was observed many times. The V gene is TRBV5-1, the J gene TRBJ2-1; the match to TRBD1 covers 7 bases. V lost 5 bases, J lost 5 bases, and 4 bases stayed unmatched. Germline CDR1 is SGHRS and CDR2 is YFSETQ. This CDR3 is 13 amino acids long. The CDR3 nucleotides are TGCGCCAGCAGGGGACAGAGAGACAATGAGCAGTTCTTC. Translation: CASRGQRDNEQFF.

The rearrangement links TRBV5-1 to TRBJ1-2; TRBD1 might be the D (5 bases). Germline lookup yields CDR1 SGHRS and CDR2 YFSETQ. The CDR3 runs to 14 residues. V gave up 5 bases and J gave up 0 bases, with 11 bases separating them. The CDR3 DNA follows: TGCGCCAGCAGGCCCGGGGCAGCTAACTATGGCTACACCTTC. Translating it yields CASRPGAANYGYTF.